These 2 T cell receptor beta chains were sequenced from one sample in a study of OX40 agonist ivuxolimab in advanced cancers. Assay used: immunoSEQ multiplex PCR; TCRdb lists only in-frame clones, some missing. The sample has fewer than 40,000 clones; more than 70% are singletons. The material sequenced was CD4+ or CD8+ T cells sorted from blood, taken in a trial of the OX40 agonist ivuxolimab. The receptors originated from an adult with an advanced solid tumor such as melanoma, head and neck, liver or kidney cancer.

This CDR3 is CASSLGPGTGTRNQPQHF. Here the CDR3 DNA reads TGCGCCAGCAGCTTGGGCCCCGGGACAGGGACTCGCAATCAGCCCCAGCATTTT. The chain combines TRBV5-1 with TRBJ1-5; 9 bases align to TRBD1. The V gene's germline CDR1 is SGHRS and CDR2 YFSETQ. The J segment lost 2 bases and the V segment lost 0 bases, leaving 9 bases of the junction unmatched. The CDR3 is made up of 18 amino acids.

The V and J genes are TRBV2 and TRBJ1-4, with TRBD1 matching 7 bases. V trimming: 5 bases; J trimming: 4 bases; junction bases outside the gene matches: 7. This CDR3 has 15 amino acids. Per germline, CDR1 SNHLY and CDR2 FYNNEI. Here the CDR3 reads CASSFMTGSNEKLFF. In DNA form, the CDR3 reads TGTGCCAGCAGTTTCATGACAGGGAGTAATGAAAAACTGTTTTTT.